These 9 T cell receptor beta chains share one sample of origin, sequenced in a study of blood T cell repertoires in COVID-19. Only in-frame clones appear in the TCRdb table, and some are missing; sequencing was by immunoSEQ multiplex PCR. The data contain about 140,000 clones, over 60% of them singletons. Sequencing was done on a sample of PBMCs or T cells enriched from blood (not recorded which). The receptor source for this set is a woman between 45 and 65 years old who had recovered from COVID-19.

The chain uses TRBV7-9 and TRBJ2-3; the D gene is possibly TRBD2 (5 bases). Germline CDR1 reads SEHNR; CDR2 reads FQNEAQ (reference sequence). V lost 0 bases and J 5 bases, leaving 12 bases between the germline ends. The CDR3 covers 15 residues. The CDR3 here is CASSLALSEGDTQYF. The CDR3 nucleotides are TGTGCCAGCAGCTTAGCGCTCAGCGAGGGAGATACGCAGTATTTT.

This clone was detected once. The rearrangement uses TRBV30 and TRBJ1-4; no clear D. Trimming took 1 base from V and 6 from J, leaving 9 bases between them. The CDR3 extends over 13 amino acids. CDR1 GTSNPN and CDR2 SVGIG come from the germline V gene (reference sequence). The CDR3 loop reads CAWSGPTDEKLFF. The CDR3 nucleotides read TGTGCCTGGAGTGGGCCTACAGATGAAAAACTGTTTTTT.

The chain carries TRBV6-5 and TRBJ1-6; maybe TRBD1 (5 bases). This CDR3 has 14 amino acids. Trimming stripped 6 bases from V and 0 bases from J, with 6 bases between. CDR1 is MNHEY and CDR2 is SVGAGI in the germline V gene. As DNA, the CDR3 is TGTGCCAGCAGAGGGGTCTCCTATAATTCACCCCTCCACTTT. Protein product: CASRGVSYNSPLHF.

The gene calls are TRBV7-8 and TRBJ1-5; 8 bases fit TRBD1. V dropped 1 base and J dropped 6; count of bases not matched to a gene: 5. CDR1 is SGHVS, CDR2 FQNEAQ, per germline. This CDR3 has 15 residues. The DNA for the CDR3 is TGTGCCAGCAGCTTAGGCAGGGGGCAGGCTCAGCCCCAGCATTTT. Residues: CASSLGRGQAQPQHF.

This chain joins TRBV2 and TRBJ1-6; perhaps TRBD1 as D (5 bases). Trimming left V 7 bases short and J 0 bases short, with 7 bases between. CDR1 and CDR2 from the germline V gene are SNHLY and FYNNEI. This CDR3 is 14 amino acids long. The CDR3 reads CASKDSSYNSPLHF. CDR3 nucleotide sequence: TGTGCCAGCAAAGACAGCTCCTATAATTCACCCCTCCACTTT.

This chain links TRBV3-1 (or the pseudogene TRBV3-2) with TRBJ2-1; TRBD1 matches 8 bases. Germline V gene sequence: CDR1 LGHDT, CDR2 YNNKEL (reference sequence). The CDR3 runs to 16 residues. J gave up 0 bases and V 4 bases, and 5 bases lay outside the gene matches. CDR3 sequence: CASSRRTGSSYNEQFF. In DNA, the CDR3 is TGTGCCAGCAGCCGTCGGACAGGGAGCTCCTACAATGAGCAGTTCTTC.

The V gene is TRBV19, the J gene TRBJ2-1; D may be TRBD2 (5 bases). Per germline, CDR1 LNHDA and CDR2 SQIVND (reference sequence). The CDR3 contains 12 residues. V dropped 8 bases and J dropped 14 bases, with 19 bases sitting between them. The CDR3 spells CASCGLPGVKFF. Here the CDR3 DNA reads TGTGCCAGTTGCGGGCTCCCTGGGGTAAAGTTCTTC.

The V gene is TRBV6-6, the J gene TRBJ1-1, with TRBD1 matching 11 bases. Germline V CDR1 and CDR2: MNHNY, SVGAGI (reference sequence). This CDR3 is built from 17 residues. J lost 0 bases, V lost 5 bases, and 8 bases had no gene match. The DNA for the CDR3 is TGTGCCAGCAGTCGCGGGGGACAGGGGGGGATGAACACTGAAGCTTTCTTT. Its translation is CASSRGGQGGMNTEAFF.

The chain employs TRBV7-2 and TRBJ2-5, with 7 bases matching TRBD1. CDR1 is SGHTA and CDR2 is FQGNSA in the germline V gene. Trimming removed 1 base from V and 1 base from J; junction bases left unmatched: 6. The CDR3 is made up of 16 amino acids. CDR3 protein: CASSLDTGQLQETQYF. CDR3 nucleotides: TGTGCCAGCAGCTTAGATACGGGACAGCTCCAAGAGACCCAGTACTTC. The full variable domain, completed using reference TRBV7-2 and TRBJ2-5, is GAGVSQSPSNKVTEKGKDVELRCDPISGHTALYWYRQSLGQGLEFLIYFQGNSAPDKSGLPSDRFSAERTGGSVSTLTIQRTQQEDSAVYLCASSLDTGQLQETQYFGPGTRLLVL.